A selection of T cell receptor beta chains follows, all from one sample in a study of CD8+ T cells in alopecia areata. Sequenced by immunoSEQ multiplex PCR; TCRdb stores in-frame clones only, minus some. The table lists roughly 250,000 clones, 67% of them singletons, with 0.95% to 1.5% in the top ten. Specimen: CD4+ T cells sorted from blood, collected at week 0. These TCRs come from a human donor with alopecia areata. CDR3s include the opening cysteine and the closing phenylalanine or tryptophan. A D gene is named only where the DNA matches it firmly. Part of the rows lack a size; the others show once, few, many or a class for expanded clones.

abundance	v_gene	d_gene	j_gene	len	CDR3nt	CDR3aa
.	TRBV18	TRBD1	TRBJ1-2	14	TGTGCCAGCTCACCCTGGACAGGGGGTTTCGGCTACACCTTC	CASSPWTGGFGYTF
.	TRBV4-1	.	TRBJ1-1	13	TGCGCCAGCAGCCAAGCGGGGTACAACGAAGCTTTCTTT	CASSQAGYNEAFF
.	TRBV11-2	.	TRBJ2-7	17	TGTGCCAGCAGCTTAGTACCTAGGGGCCTCTTAGGACGGGAGCAGTACTTC	CASSLVPRGLLGREQYF
.	TRBV29-1	TRBD1	TRBJ2-5	15	TGCAGCGTTGAAGAGGGCAGGGGGTACCAAGAGACCCAGTACTTC	CSVEEGRGYQETQYF
.	TRBV18	.	TRBJ2-5	13	TGTGCCAGCTCACCGGAGAGGGGGGAGACCCAGTACTTC	CASSPERGETQYF
.	TRBV29-1	TRBD1	TRBJ2-5	14	TGCAGCGTTGATAGTGACAGGGAACGGGAGACCCAGTACTTC	CSVDSDRERETQYF
.	TRBV4-1	TRBD2	TRBJ2-5	17	TGCGCCAGCAGCCAAACTCTGGCTAGCGGCGGCCCAGAGACCCAGTACTTC	CASSQTLASGGPETQYF
.	TRBV30	.	TRBJ2-7	12	TGTGCCTGGAGATCAGAATACTACGAGCAGTACTTC	CAWRSEYYEQYF
once	TRBV6-5	.	TRBJ1-2	12	TGTGCCAGCATTTCAGGACTCGGGGGCTACACCTTC	CASISGLGGYTF
.	TRBV5-1	.	TRBJ1-6	14	TGCGCCAGCAGCCCGCAAAGGGATAATTCACCCCTCCACTTT	CASSPQRDNSPLHF
.	TRBV5-6	.	TRBJ2-3	13	TGTGCCAGCAGCTTTGAAGGGTTCGATACGCAGTATTTT	CASSFEGFDTQYF
.	TRBV30	TRBD1	TRBJ1-2	14	TGTGCCTGGAGTGTCGGACAGGGTAGAGTTGGCTACACCTTC	CAWSVGQGRVGYTF